These 30 T cell receptor beta chains were all obtained from the same sample, sequenced in a study of tumor-infiltrating lymphocytes in primary liver carcinoma. From approximately 500 ng total RNA, TCR beta cDNA was generated with a primer in the constant region. Amplification in three nested multiplex PCR rounds with slightly modified ARM-PCR gave rise to TCR beta libraries. Two initial PCR rounds of around 10 cycles each paired TRBV1-TRBV30 forward primers with a C-beta reverse primer. TCRdb called the multiplex PCR reads again in MiXCR, with one record for every CDR3 protein. The sample records about 300,000 distinct CDR3 sequences, 50% to 70% being singletons. Germline DNA was also extracted, and blood RNA derived from unsorted whole blood. Sequencing was carried out using peripheral blood. The receptors come from a man in his forties or fifties with primary liver carcinoma and hepatitis B virus infection.

The V gene is TRBV12-3 or TRBV12-4, the J gene TRBJ1-2, with TRBD1 as a possible D gene (5 bases). Trimming stripped 5 bases from V and 4 bases from J, with 14 bases between. CDR3 length: 14 residues. Written as DNA, the CDR3 is TGTGCCAGCAGTCGAACCGGGACGCCCTATGGCTACACCTTC. Amino acids: CASSRTGTPYGYTF.

As to this clonotype: Sequence at one end of the junction differs from germline and may be a read error. This chain links TRBV5-1 with TRBJ2-7; D is undetermined. The CDR3 is 13 amino acids. Germline loops: CDR1 SGHRS, CDR2 YFSETQ. The CDR3 DNA reads TGCGCCAGCAGCTTGGACGGAACCTACGAGAAGTACTTC. It yields the protein CASSLDGTYEKYF. Full variable domain (remainder filled in from reference TRBV5-1 and TRBJ2-7): KAGVTQTPRYLIKTRGQQVTLSCSPISGHRSVSWYQQTPGQGLQFLFEYFSETQRNKGNFPGRFSGRQFSNSRSEMNVSTLELGDSALYLCASSLDGTYEKYFGPGTRLTVT.

To note about this clonotype: A junction end diverges from the germline sequence, so it may reflect a read error. This chain links TRBV11-2 with TRBJ2-7; tentative D call: TRBD2 (6 bases). The CDR3 loop spans 15 amino acids. Germline V gene data show CDR1 as SGHAT and CDR2 as FQNNGV. The CDR3 spells CGSSPRLEKSYEQYF. As DNA, the CDR3 is TGTGGCAGCAGCCCGAGACTAGAGAAATCCTACGAGCAGTACTTC.

On this clonotype: Possible read error: a much larger clone is one base away. The chain is built from TRBV12-3 or TRBV12-4 and TRBJ1-1; D is unclear. This CDR3 has 14 amino acids. CDR3 sequence: CANSLEGLRTEAFF. CDR3 bases: TGTGCCAACAGTTTAGAAGGCCTAAGGACTGAAGCTTTCTTT.

The J gene is TRBJ1-2, the V gene TRBV5-4, with 7 positions matching TRBD1. Germline V gene data show CDR1 as SGHNT and CDR2 as YYREEE (reference sequence). The CDR3 sequence is 14 residues long. After removal of 3 bases from V and 6 bases from J, the junction contained 8 bases not matched to a gene. The CDR3 reads CASSSLTGLNGYTF. CDR3 in DNA: TGTGCCAGCAGCTCGTTGACAGGGTTAAATGGCTACACCTTC.

This clonotype was recorded many times. The V call is TRBV5-4, the J call TRBJ2-3; TRBD2 agrees at 11 bases. This CDR3 has 16 residues. The germline V gene has CDR1 SGHNT and CDR2 YYREEE (reference sequence). V was clipped by 4 bases and J by 4 bases; unmatched bases: 8. For the CDR3, the DNA is TGTGCCAGCAGCGCCCAGCTAGCGGGAGGAGCAGATACGCAGTATTTT. Amino acid sequence: CASSAQLAGGADTQYF.

This clonotype was recorded a few times. A much bigger clone sits one base away, suggesting this may be a read error. This CDR3 is missing its conserved last phenylalanine or tryptophan, likely due to a read error. The CDR3: CASSPEVLGGANVLTY. The CDR3 DNA sequence: TGTGCCAGCAGCCCCGAAGTCCTCGGAGGGGCCAACGTCCTGACTTAC. The chain carries TRBV5-4 and TRBJ2-6, with D hard to call. Germline CDR1 reads SGHNT; CDR2 reads YYREEE (reference sequence). V shed 4 bases and J shed 4 bases, with 15 bases lying between them. CDR3 size: 16 residues.

With regard to this clonotype: A read error may account for a junction end that differs from germline. V and J are TRBV11-1 and TRBJ2-3; no clear D gene. Germline CDR1 SGHAT, CDR2 FQDESV (reference sequence). This CDR3 is 13 amino acids long. In DNA, the CDR3 is TGTGCCAGCGGCTTATCCCCGGATGATACGCAGTATTTT. This gives the protein CASGLSPDDTQYF.

For this clonotype: This may arise from a read error, as a much more abundant clone is one base away. V and J are TRBV6-1 and TRBJ2-1; D remains unclear. This CDR3 comprises 15 residues. V was pared by 6 bases and J by 7 bases, with 19 bases between. Germline-derived CDR1 and CDR2 are MNHNS and SASEGT. CDR3 nucleotide sequence: TGTGCCAGCAGAGAACGCCCAGCCCCTACGAATGAGCAGTTCTTC. Its translation is CASRERPAPTNEQFF.

This clonotype was seen at least ten times. The rearrangement joins TRBV5-4 to TRBJ2-3; either TRBD1 or TRBD2 may fit D (5 bases each). The ends were cut back, 3 bases at V and 4 bases at J, with 12 bases in the middle. The CDR3 is 14 amino acids. Germline loops: CDR1 SGHNT, CDR2 YYREEE (reference sequence). The CDR3 here is CASSWKGTADTQYF. The CDR3 DNA reads TGTGCCAGCAGCTGGAAAGGGACCGCAGATACGCAGTATTTT.

This clonotype has more than one count but fewer than ten. V gene TRBV28 combines with J gene TRBJ2-5, with D tentatively TRBD2 (7 bases). Germline V gene lookup returns CDR1 MDHEN and CDR2 SYDVKM. Trimming took off 5 bases at V and 5 bases at J, with 9 bases between the two ends. This CDR3 comprises 12 residues. For the CDR3, the DNA is TGTGCCAGCAGTGCGGGGGCGGAGACCCAGTACTTC. Translation gives CASSAGAETQYF.

On this clonotype: A junction boundary mismatches the germline segment, possibly from a read error. The V gene is TRBV12-3 or TRBV12-4, the J gene TRBJ2-3; TRBD2 is a possible D gene (5 bases). CDR3 size: 15 residues. The CDR3 loop is CASILASGSTDTQYF. In DNA form, the CDR3 reads TGTGCCAGCATTTTAGCTAGTGGGAGTACAGATACGCAGTATTTT.

This clonotype was recorded at least ten times. The chain employs TRBV11-2 and TRBJ2-1; D ambiguous. Germline CDR1 is SGHAT and CDR2 is FQNNGV. CDR3 length: 14 residues. The V and J ends lost 3 bases and 7 bases respectively, with 13 bases between them. The CDR3: CASSFRASRNEQFF. CDR3 DNA: TGTGCCAGCAGCTTCCGGGCCTCCCGAAATGAGCAGTTCTTC.

This clonotype was seen repeatedly, ten times or more. In DNA form, the CDR3 reads TGTGCCTGGAGTCAATTAGGCGATGAGCAGTTCTTC. As protein: CAWSQLGDEQFF. The chain is built from TRBV30 and TRBJ2-1, with D unclear. Germline values: CDR1 GTSNPN, CDR2 SVGIG (reference sequence). The CDR3 has 12 amino acids. V lost 2 bases, J lost 8 bases, and 10 bases lay in between.

A remark on this clonotype: A much larger clone is a single base away; this may be a read error. V gene TRBV10-3 combines with J gene TRBJ2-7; 8 bases match TRBD2. The CDR3 runs 15 residues. V shed 4 bases and J 5 bases; nucleotides not matched to a gene: 10. Germline CDR1 ENHRY, CDR2 SYGVKD. The CDR3 loop is CAISVSGGRGNEQYF. Written as DNA, the CDR3 is TGTGCCATCAGTGTGTCGGGGGGGAGAGGGAACGAGCAGTACTTC.

As regards this clonotype: A much larger clone sits a single nucleotide away, making a read error possible. The V and J genes are TRBV6-6 and TRBJ1-2; D gene uncertain. The CDR3 is made up of 16 amino acids. Trimming removed 0 bases from V and 3 bases from J, with 14 bases in between. Germline CDR1 MNHNY, CDR2 SVGAGI (reference sequence). CDR3 protein: CASSYSGIDRYYGYTF. Here the CDR3 DNA reads TGTGCCAGCAGTTACTCCGGGATAGATAGGTACTATGGCTACACCTTC.

The genes are TRBV6-2 or TRBV6-3 and TRBJ2-3; TRBD1 matches 8 bases. Germline lookup yields CDR1 MNHEY and CDR2 SVGEGT. V was pared by 7 bases and J by 5 bases, with 11 bases of the junction left unmatched. The CDR3 totals 15 residues. This CDR3 reads CASILTGVTIDTQYF. The DNA of the CDR3 is TGTGCCAGCATTCTGACAGGGGTTACCATAGATACGCAGTATTTT.

A word on this clonotype: This may be a read error, as it is one base from a much larger clone. The V and J genes are TRBV4-2 and TRBJ2-7, with 7 bases fitting TRBD2. This CDR3 region has 14 residues. Looked up from germline, CDR1 is LGHNA and CDR2 is YNFKEQ. V dropped 6 bases and J dropped 6; count of bases not matched to a gene: 11. The chain's CDR3 is CASRIAGSGIEQYF. CDR3 in DNA: TGTGCCAGCAGAATAGCGGGCTCTGGAATCGAGCAGTACTTC.

This clonotype was counted ten times or more. The genes are TRBV10-3 and TRBJ2-1; D is undetermined. Trimming cost V 3 bases and J 7 bases, with 7 bases left between them. Per the germline V gene, CDR1 is ENHRY and CDR2 is SYGVKD. The CDR3 is 12 residues long. As DNA, the CDR3 is TGTGCCATCAGTGAACCATTGAATGAGCAGTTCTTC. Translation: CAISEPLNEQFF.

This clonotype was observed a handful of times. The rearrangement uses TRBV10-3 and TRBJ1-1; unclear D gene. CDR1 is ENHRY, CDR2 SYGVKD, per germline. This CDR3 is 17 amino acids long. V dropped 0 bases and J dropped 11 bases, with 25 bases sitting between them. CDR3 coding DNA: TGTGCCATCAGTGAGTCGACCACAGAGTTCGCCGACTTGGGGGCTTTCTTT. Translating it yields CAISESTTEFADLGAFF.

In this sample, this clonotype turned up many times. The chain links TRBV5-4 to TRBJ2-5; TRBD1 aligns across 8 bases. The germline gives CDR1 SGHNT, CDR2 YYREEE (reference sequence). The CDR3 has 14 amino acids. The V gene end was trimmed by 4 bases and the J gene end by 1 base; junction bases not matched to a gene: 3. In DNA, the CDR3 is TGTGCCAGCAGCATCAGGGGGCGCCAAGAGACCCAGTACTTC. The encoded protein is CASSIRGRQETQYF.

This clonotype came up many times. V and J are TRBV4-3 and TRBJ2-2; possibly TRBD1 or TRBD2 for D (5 bases each). This CDR3 region has 16 residues. Trimming took 0 bases from V and 3 from J, leaving 11 bases between them. CDR1 LGHNA and CDR2 YSLEER come from the germline V gene. The CDR3 region has the DNA TGCGCCAGCAGCCAAGACCCGGGACGGCACACCGGGGAGCTGTTTTTT. Protein: CASSQDPGRHTGELFF.

Regarding this clonotype: Sequence at one end of the junction differs from germline and may be a read error. The rearrangement joins TRBV6-1 to TRBJ1-2, with 7 positions matching TRBD1. Germline V gives CDR1 MNHNS, CDR2 SASEGT. The length of the CDR3 is 17 residues. CDR3 nucleotide sequence: TGTGCCAGCAAGGATCGACAGGGAGGGGTTTTTGACTATGGCTACGCCTTC. Translating gives CASKDRQGGVFDYGYAF.

The rearrangement uses TRBV28 and TRBJ2-1; no firm D call. Trimming removed 10 bases from V and 6 bases from J, with 22 bases in between. The germline CDR1 and CDR2 sequences are MDHEN and SYDVKM. The CDR3 contains 15 residues. This CDR3 reads CAISQGGLRGNEQFF. CDR3 DNA: TGTGCCATCAGCCAAGGTGGTCTAAGAGGCAATGAGCAGTTCTTC.

A remark on this clonotype: The CDR3 does not end in the conserved phenylalanine or tryptophan, so this is likely a read error. The J gene is TRBJ2-2, the V gene TRBV12-3 or TRBV12-4, with TRBD2 as a possible D gene (5 bases). The CDR3 loop spans 14 amino acids. CDR3 DNA sequence: TGTGTCAGGAGCTCCGGGGTGGGCCCCGGGGAGCTGTTTCTT. Protein sequence: CVRSSGVGPGELFL.

In the case of this clonotype: This may come from a read error, since a much larger clone is one base off. The CDR3 loop reads CASSLRGTYNEQLF. The CDR3 DNA is TGTGCCAGCAGCCTTCGTGGGACCTACAATGAGCAGCTCTTC. The chain couples TRBV6-5 to TRBJ2-1; TRBD1 or TRBD2 may be the D gene (5 bases each). CDR1 and CDR2 (germline): MNHEY, SVGAGI. This CDR3 contains 14 residues.

With regard to this clonotype: Sequence at one end of the junction differs from germline and may be a read error. This chain links TRBV11-3 with TRBJ1-1; no clear D gene. The CDR3 is 15 residues long. Germline assignment: CDR1 SGHNT and CDR2 YENEEA. In DNA form, the CDR3 reads TGTGCCAGCAGCATCCACCGGGGAAGGAACAATGAAGCTTTCTTT. As protein: CASSIHRGRNNEAFF.

The chain recombines TRBV12-3 or TRBV12-4 with TRBJ2-7; D is unresolved. Trimming cost V 3 bases and J 6 bases, with 15 bases left between them. The length of the CDR3 is 14 residues. The CDR3 DNA reads as TGTGCCAGCAGTTTGGGTTCCGCTCCGGGCGAGCAGTACTTC. It yields the protein CASSLGSAPGEQYF.

This chain links TRBV6-1 with TRBJ1-5; D may be TRBD1 (6 bases). V was trimmed by 7 bases and J by 1 base, leaving 11 bases between them. Germline values: CDR1 MNHNS, CDR2 SASEGT. CDR3 length equals 14 residues. For the CDR3, the DNA is TGTGCCAGCACGGGGAGGGGGAGCAATCAGCCCCAGCATTTT. This encodes CASTGRGSNQPQHF.

This clonotype showed up many times. This chain connects TRBV7-8 to TRBJ2-1; 13 positions match TRBD2. The CDR3 has 17 amino acids. The J segment lost 4 bases and the V segment lost 5 bases, leaving 8 bases of the junction unmatched. Germline lookup yields CDR1 SGHVS and CDR2 FQNEAQ. CDR3: CASSRTSGRAQYNEQFF. The CDR3 DNA is TGTGCCAGCAGCCGTACTAGCGGGAGGGCCCAGTACAATGAGCAGTTCTTC.